The sequence of this TCR beta chain was determined in a study of human T cells and chemical hapten exposure. With 6 bases removed from V and 5 bases from J, the gap between germline ends came to 14 bases. The CDR3 is 13 residues long. CDR1 is SNHLY and CDR2 is FYNNEI in the germline V gene. MiXCR, run by TCRdb on the RACE reads, gives a single entry per CDR3 protein. Here the sample spans 96,000 or so distinct CDR3 sequences, approximately 9.3% being singletons. As for time point: patch test 2, 6 weeks after DPC sensitization. The treatment: therapeutic diphenylcyclopropenone sensitization with weekly scalp DPC.

The source was whole blood, collected in connection with sensitization to the hapten diphenylcyclopropenone (DPC). This receptor was obtained from a woman aged 40 to 50 with alopecia areata. Some clones in this sample may be carry-over from other donors' samples. The chain combines TRBV2 with TRBJ2-7; D unclear. The CDR3 DNA follows: TGTGCCAGCAGCGCCGAAGCTCGCGACGAGCAGTACTTC. Encoded protein: CASSAEARDEQYF.